This T cell receptor beta chain emerged from a study of cytomegalovirus exposure and HLA in healthy donors. 60 Vbeta and 13 Jbeta primers were used in PCR. The data were produced by immunoSEQ multiplex PCR, yet TCRdb's version contains in-frame clones alone and is incomplete. The data hold around 210,000 clones, with 70% to 80% observed a single time. This clone was picked up a small number of times. CDR3 length: 13 residues. Trimming took off 0 bases at V and 5 bases at J, with 8 bases between the two ends. CDR1 and CDR2 from the germline V gene are SGHKS and YYEKEE (reference sequence). The sample was PBMCs. The chain couples TRBV5-5 to TRBJ1-2; D may be TRBD1 (5 bases). This TCR was recovered from a male donor in good health and CMV-seropositive. The CDR3 protein is CASSLDRGYGYTF. CDR3 nucleotide sequence: TGTGCCAGCAGCTTGGATCGGGGGTATGGCTACACCTTC. Looking up the rest from reference TRBV5-5 and TRBJ1-2 gives the full variable domain: DAGVTQSPTHLIKTRGQQVTLRCSPISGHKSVSWYQQVLGQGPQFIFQYYEKEERGRGNFPDRFSARQFPNYSSELNVNALLLGDSALYLCASSLDRGYGYTFGSGTRLTVV.